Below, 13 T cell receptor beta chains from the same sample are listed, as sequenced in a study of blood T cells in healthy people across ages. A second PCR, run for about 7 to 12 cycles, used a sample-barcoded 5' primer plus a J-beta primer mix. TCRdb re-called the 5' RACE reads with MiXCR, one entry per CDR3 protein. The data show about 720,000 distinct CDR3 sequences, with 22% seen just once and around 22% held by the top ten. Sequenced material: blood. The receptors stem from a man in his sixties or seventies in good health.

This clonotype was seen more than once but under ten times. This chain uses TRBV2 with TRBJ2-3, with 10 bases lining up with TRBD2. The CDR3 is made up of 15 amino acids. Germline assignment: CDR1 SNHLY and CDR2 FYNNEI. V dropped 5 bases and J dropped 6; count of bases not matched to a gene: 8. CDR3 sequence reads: CASSLAGEPWDTQYF. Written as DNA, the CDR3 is TGTGCCAGCAGTCTAGCGGGGGAACCCTGGGATACGCAGTATTTT. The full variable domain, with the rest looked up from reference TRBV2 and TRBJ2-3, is EPEVTQTPSHQVTQMGQEVILRCVPISNHLYFYWYRQILGQKVEFLVSFYNNEISEKSEIFDDQFSVERPDGSNFTLKIRSTKLEDSAMYFCASSLAGEPWDTQYFGPGTRLTVL.

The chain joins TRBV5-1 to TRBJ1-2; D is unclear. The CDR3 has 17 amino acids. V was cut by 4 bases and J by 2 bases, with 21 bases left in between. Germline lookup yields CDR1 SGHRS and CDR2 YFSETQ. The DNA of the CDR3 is TGCGCCAGCAGCCGCGACGGCCTCTACAGTGAGAACTATGGCTACACCTTC. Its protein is CASSRDGLYSENYGYTF. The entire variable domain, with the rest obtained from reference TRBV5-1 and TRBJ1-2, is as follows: KAGVTQTPRYLIKTRGQQVTLSCSPISGHRSVSWYQQTPGQGLQFLFEYFSETQRNKGNFPGRFSGRQFSNSRSEMNVSTLELGDSALYLCASSRDGLYSENYGYTFGSGTRLTVV.

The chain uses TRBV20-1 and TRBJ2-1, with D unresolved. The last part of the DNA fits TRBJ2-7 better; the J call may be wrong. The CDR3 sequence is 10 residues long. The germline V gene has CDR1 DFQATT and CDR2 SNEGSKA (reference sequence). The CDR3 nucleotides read TGCAGTGCTAGAGATTTTGAGCAGTACTTC. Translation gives CSARDFEQYF.

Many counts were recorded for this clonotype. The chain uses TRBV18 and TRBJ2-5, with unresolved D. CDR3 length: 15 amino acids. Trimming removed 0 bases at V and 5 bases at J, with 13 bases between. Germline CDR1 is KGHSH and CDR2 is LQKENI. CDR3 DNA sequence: TGTGCCAGCTCACCACCGTCAGGCCTACGGGAGACCCAGTACTTC. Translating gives CASSPPSGLRETQYF.

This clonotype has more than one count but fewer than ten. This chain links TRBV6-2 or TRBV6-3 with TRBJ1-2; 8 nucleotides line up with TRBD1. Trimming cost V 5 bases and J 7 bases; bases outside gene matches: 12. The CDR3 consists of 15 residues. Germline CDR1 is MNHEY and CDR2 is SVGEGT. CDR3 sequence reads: CASSPTTDRGRGYTF. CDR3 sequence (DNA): TGTGCCAGCAGTCCTACCACTGACAGGGGCCGTGGCTACACCTTC.

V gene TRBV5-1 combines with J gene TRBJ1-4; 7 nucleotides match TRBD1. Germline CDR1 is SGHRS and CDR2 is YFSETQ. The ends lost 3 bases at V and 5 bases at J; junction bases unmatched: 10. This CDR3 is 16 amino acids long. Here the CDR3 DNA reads TGCGCCAGCAGCTCCGCTGGGCGAGGGGGCAATGAAAAACTGTTTTTT. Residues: CASSSAGRGGNEKLFF. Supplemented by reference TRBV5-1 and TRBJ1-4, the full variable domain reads KAGVTQTPRYLIKTRGQQVTLSCSPISGHRSVSWYQQTPGQGLQFLFEYFSETQRNKGNFPGRFSGRQFSNSRSEMNVSTLELGDSALYLCASSSAGRGGNEKLFFGSGTQLSVL.

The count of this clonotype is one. CDR3 sequence: CASSAGAGGFTDTQYF. The CDR3, as DNA: TGTGCCAGCAGTGCTGGCGCGGGGGGATTCACAGATACGCAGTATTTT. This chain links TRBV2 with TRBJ2-3, with TRBD2 matching 8 bases. The CDR3 is 16 amino acids. Germline-derived CDR1 and CDR2 are SNHLY and FYNNEI. V lost 4 bases to trimming and J lost 2 bases; unmatched junction nucleotides: 8.

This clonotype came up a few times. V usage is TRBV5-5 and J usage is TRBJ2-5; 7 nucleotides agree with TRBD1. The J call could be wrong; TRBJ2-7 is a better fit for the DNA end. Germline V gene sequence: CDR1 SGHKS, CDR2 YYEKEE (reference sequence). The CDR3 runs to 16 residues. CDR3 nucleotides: TGTGCCAGCAGCTTGGAGGCCAGGGGGTTCCCCTACGAGCAGTACTTC. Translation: CASSLEARGFPYEQYF.

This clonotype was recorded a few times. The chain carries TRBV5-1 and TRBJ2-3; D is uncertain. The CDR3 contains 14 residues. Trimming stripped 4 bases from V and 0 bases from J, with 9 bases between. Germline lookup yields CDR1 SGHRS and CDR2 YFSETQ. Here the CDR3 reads CASSPSRSTDTQYF. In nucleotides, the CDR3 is TGCGCCAGCAGCCCCAGTCGTAGCACAGATACGCAGTATTTT.

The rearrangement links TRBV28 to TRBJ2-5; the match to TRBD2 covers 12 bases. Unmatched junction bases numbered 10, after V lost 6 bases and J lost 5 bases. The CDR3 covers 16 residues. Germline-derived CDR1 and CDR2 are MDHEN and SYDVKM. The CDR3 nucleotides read TGTGCCAGCAGCAAGAGGCTAGCGGGGGGGCCTGAGACCCAGTACTTC. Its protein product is CASSKRLAGGPETQYF.

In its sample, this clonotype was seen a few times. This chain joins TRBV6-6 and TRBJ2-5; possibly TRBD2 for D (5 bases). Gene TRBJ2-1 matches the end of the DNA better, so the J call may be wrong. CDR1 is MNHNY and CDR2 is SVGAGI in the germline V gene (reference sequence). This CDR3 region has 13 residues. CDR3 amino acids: CASRSGTHNEQFF. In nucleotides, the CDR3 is TGTGCCAGCAGGAGCGGTACTCACAATGAGCAGTTCTTC.

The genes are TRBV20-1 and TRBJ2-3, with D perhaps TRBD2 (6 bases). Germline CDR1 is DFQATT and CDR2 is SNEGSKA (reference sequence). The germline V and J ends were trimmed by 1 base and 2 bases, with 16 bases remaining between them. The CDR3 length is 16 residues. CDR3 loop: CSARGGVAMLTDTQYF. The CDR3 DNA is TGCAGTGCTAGAGGGGGGGTAGCGATGCTCACAGATACGCAGTATTTT.

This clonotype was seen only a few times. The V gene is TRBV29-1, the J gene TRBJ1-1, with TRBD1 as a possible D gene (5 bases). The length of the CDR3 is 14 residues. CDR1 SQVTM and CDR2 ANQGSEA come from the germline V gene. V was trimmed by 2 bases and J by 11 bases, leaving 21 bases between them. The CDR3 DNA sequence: TGCAGCGTTGAAAGGGCGGGCAGGGCCCCTCGGGCTTTCTTT. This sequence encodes CSVERAGRAPRAFF.